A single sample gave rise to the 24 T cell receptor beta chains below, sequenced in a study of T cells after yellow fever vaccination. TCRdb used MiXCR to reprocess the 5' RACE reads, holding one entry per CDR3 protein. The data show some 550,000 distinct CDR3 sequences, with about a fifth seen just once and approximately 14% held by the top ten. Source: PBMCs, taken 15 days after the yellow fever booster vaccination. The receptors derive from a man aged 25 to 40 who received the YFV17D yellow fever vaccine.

The CDR3 here is CASRDEKLFF. Here the CDR3 DNA reads TGTGCCAGCCGGGATGAAAAACTGTTTTTT. The rearrangement joins TRBV2 to TRBJ1-4; D is unclear. Germline V gene lookup returns CDR1 SNHLY and CDR2 FYNNEI. This CDR3 comprises 10 residues. V was clipped by 8 bases and J by 6 bases, with 4 bases between them.

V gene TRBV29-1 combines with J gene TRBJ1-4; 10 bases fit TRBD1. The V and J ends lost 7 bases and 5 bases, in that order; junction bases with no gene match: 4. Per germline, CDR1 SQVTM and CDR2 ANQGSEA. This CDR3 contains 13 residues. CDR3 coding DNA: TGCAGCGCTGTGACAGGGGGCAATGAAAAACTGTTTTTT. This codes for CSAVTGGNEKLFF.

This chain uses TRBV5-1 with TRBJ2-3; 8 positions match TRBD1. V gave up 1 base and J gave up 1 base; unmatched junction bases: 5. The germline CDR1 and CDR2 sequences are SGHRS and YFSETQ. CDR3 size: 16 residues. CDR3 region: CASSLWTGQGTDTQYF. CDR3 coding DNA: TGCGCCAGCAGCTTGTGGACGGGACAGGGCACAGATACGCAGTATTTT.

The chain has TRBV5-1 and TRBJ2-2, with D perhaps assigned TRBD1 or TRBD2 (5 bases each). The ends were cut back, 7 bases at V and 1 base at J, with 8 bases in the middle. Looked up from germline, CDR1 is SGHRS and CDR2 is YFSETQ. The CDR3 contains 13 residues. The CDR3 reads CASGGLNTGELFF. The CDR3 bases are TGCGCCAGCGGGGGATTGAACACCGGGGAGCTGTTTTTT.

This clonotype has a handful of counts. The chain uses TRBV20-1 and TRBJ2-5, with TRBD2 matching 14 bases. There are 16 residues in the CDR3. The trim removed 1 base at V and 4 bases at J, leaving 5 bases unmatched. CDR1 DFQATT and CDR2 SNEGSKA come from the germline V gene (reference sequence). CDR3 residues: CSARGGTSGSLETQYF. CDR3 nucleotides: TGCAGTGCTAGAGGGGGGACTAGCGGGAGTTTAGAGACCCAGTACTTC.

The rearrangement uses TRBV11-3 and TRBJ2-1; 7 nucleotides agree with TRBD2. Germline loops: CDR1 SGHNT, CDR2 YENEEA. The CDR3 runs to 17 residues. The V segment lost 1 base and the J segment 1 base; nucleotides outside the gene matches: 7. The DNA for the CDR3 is TGTGCCAGCAGCTTAGGCGGGAGCGCACCTTCCTACAATGAGCAGTTCTTC. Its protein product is CASSLGGSAPSYNEQFF.

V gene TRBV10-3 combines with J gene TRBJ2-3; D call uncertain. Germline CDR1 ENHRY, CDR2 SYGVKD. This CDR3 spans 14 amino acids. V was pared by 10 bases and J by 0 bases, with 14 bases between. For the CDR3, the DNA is TGTGCCACCACGGCGGCGGCTAGCACAGATACGCAGTATTTT. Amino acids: CATTAAASTDTQYF.

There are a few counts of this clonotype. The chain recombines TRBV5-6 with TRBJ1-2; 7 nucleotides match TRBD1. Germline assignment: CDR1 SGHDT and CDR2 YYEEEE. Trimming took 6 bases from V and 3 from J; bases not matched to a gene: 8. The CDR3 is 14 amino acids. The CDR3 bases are TGTGCCAGCACTTCCTCCGGGACAGACTATGGCTACACCTTC. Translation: CASTSSGTDYGYTF.

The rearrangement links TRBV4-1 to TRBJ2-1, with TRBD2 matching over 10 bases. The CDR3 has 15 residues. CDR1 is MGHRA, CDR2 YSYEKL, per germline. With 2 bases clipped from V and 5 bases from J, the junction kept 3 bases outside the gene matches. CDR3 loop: CASSQLAGADNEQFF. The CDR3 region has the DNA TGCGCCAGCAGCCAACTAGCGGGAGCTGACAATGAGCAGTTCTTC.

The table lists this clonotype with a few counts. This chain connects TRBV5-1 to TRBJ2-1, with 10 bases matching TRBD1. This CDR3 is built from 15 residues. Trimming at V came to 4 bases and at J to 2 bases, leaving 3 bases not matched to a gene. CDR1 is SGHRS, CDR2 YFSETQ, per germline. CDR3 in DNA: TGCGCCAGCAGCACCGGACAGGGGGCCTACAATGAGCAGTTCTTC. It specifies CASSTGQGAYNEQFF.

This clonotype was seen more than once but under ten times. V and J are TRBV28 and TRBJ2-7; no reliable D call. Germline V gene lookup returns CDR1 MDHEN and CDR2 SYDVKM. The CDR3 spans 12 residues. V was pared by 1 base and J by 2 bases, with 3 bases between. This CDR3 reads CASSLFPYEQYF. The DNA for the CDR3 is TGTGCCAGCAGTTTATTCCCCTACGAGCAGTACTTC.

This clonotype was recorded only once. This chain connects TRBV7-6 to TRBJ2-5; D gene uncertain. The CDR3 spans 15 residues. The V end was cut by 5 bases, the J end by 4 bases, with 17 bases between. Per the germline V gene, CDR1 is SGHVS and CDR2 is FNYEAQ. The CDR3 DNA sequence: TGTGCCAGCAGCCCCTCGACATTGGGCGGAGAGACCCAGTACTTC. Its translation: CASSPSTLGGETQYF.

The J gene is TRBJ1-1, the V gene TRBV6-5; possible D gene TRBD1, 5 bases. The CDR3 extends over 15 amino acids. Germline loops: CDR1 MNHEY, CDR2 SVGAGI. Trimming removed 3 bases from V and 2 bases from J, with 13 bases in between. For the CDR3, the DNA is TGTGCCAGCAGTTATCGACAGAGCACTAACACTGAAGCTTTCTTT. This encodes CASSYRQSTNTEAFF.

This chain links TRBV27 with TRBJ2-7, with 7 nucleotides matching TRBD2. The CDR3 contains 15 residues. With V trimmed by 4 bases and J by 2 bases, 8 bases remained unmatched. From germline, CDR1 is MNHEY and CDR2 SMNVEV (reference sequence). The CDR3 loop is CASSSLAAATYEQYF. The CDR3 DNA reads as TGTGCCAGCAGTTCTCTAGCGGCCGCCACCTACGAGCAGTACTTC.

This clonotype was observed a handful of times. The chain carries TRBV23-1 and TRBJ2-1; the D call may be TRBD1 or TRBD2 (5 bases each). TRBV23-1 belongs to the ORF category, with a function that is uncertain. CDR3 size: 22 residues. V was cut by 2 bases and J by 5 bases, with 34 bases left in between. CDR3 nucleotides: TGCGCCAGCAGTCAACCTTCCCGGGACCACGTTCACCTATCCGGTCCTAACAATGAGCAGTTCTTC. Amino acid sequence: CASSQPSRDHVHLSGPNNEQFF.

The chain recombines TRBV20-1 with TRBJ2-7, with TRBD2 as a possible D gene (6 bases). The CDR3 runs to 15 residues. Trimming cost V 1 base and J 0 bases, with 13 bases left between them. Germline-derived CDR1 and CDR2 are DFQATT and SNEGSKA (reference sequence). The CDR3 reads CSARGLGGISYEQYF. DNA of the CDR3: TGCAGTGCTAGAGGGCTGGGCGGGATCTCCTACGAGCAGTACTTC.

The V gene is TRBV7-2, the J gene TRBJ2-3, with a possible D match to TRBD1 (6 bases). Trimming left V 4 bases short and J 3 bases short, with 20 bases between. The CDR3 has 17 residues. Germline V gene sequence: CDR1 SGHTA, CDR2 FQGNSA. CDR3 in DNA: TGTGCCAGCAGCTCGAGGGGCCAGGGGTACACTACAGATACGCAGTATTTT. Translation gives CASSSRGQGYTTDTQYF. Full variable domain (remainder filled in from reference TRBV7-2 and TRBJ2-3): GAGVSQSPSNKVTEKGKDVELRCDPISGHTALYWYRQSLGQGLEFLIYFQGNSAPDKSGLPSDRFSAERTGGSVSTLTIQRTQQEDSAVYLCASSSRGQGYTTDTQYFGPGTRLTVL.

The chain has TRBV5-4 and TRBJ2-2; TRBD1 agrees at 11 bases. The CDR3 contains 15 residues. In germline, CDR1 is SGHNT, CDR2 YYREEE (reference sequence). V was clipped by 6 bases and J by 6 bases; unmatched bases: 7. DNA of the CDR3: TGTGCCAGCACCATTGGACAGGGGGCTTCCGGGGAGCTGTTTTTT. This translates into CASTIGQGASGELFF.

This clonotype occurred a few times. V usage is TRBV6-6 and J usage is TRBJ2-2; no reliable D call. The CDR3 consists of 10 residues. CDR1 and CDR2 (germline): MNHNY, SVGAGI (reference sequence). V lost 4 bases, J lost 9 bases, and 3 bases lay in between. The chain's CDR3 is CASSFRELFF. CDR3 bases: TGTGCCAGCAGTTTCCGGGAGCTGTTTTTT.

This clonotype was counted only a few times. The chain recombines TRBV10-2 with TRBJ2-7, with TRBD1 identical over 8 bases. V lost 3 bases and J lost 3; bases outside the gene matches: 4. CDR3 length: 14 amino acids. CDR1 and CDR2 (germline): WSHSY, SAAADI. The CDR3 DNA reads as TGCGCCAGCAGTGACAGGGGGCCAAACTACGAGCAGTACTTC. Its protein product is CASSDRGPNYEQYF.

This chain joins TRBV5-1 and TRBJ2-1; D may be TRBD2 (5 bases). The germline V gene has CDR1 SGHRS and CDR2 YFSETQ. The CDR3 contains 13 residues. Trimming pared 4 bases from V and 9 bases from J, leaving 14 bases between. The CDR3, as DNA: TGCGCCAGCAGCGTGGAGGTAGACTTTGAGCAGTTCTTC. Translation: CASSVEVDFEQFF.

The CDR3 DNA is TGCGCCAGCAGCTTGTTTAGCGGGAGAGAGACCCAGTACTTC. Protein product: CASSLFSGRETQYF. The chain joins TRBV5-1 to TRBJ2-5, with 9 bases identical to TRBD2. J lost 4 bases, V lost 1 base, and 2 bases had no gene match. Germline lookup yields CDR1 SGHRS and CDR2 YFSETQ. This CDR3 region has 14 residues.

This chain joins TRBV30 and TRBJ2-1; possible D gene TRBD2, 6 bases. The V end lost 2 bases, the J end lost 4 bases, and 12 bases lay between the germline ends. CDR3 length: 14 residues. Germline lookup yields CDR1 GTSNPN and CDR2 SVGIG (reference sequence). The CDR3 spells CAWSSRGFYNEQFF. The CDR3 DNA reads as TGTGCCTGGAGTTCGCGGGGATTTTACAATGAGCAGTTCTTC.

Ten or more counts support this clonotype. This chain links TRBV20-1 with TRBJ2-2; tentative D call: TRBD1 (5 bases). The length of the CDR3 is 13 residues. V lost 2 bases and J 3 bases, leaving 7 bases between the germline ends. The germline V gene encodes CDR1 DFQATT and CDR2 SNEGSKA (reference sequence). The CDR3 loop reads CSARQGDTGELFF. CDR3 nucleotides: TGCAGTGCTAGACAGGGTGACACCGGGGAGCTGTTTTTT.